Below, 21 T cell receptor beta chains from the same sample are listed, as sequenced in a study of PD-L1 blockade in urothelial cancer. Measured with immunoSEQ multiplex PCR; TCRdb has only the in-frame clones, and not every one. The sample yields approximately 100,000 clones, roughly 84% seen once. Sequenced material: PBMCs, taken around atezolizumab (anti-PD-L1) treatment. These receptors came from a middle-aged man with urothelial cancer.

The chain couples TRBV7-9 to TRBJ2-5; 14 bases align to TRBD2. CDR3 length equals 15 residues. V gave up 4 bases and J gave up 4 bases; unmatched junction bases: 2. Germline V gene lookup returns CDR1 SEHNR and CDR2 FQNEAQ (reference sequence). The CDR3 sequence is CASSSGLAGGETQYF. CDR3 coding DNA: TGTGCCAGCAGCTCAGGACTAGCGGGAGGAGAGACCCAGTACTTC.

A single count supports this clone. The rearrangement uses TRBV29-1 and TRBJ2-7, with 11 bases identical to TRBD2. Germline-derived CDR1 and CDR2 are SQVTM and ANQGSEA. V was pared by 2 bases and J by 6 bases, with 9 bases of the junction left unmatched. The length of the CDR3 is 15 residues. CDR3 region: CSVETRLAGYGEQYF. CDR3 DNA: TGCAGCGTTGAAACCCGACTAGCGGGATATGGCGAGCAGTACTTC.

This CDR3 is CASSLQDAYEQYF. Written as DNA, the CDR3 is TGTGCCAGCAGCTTGCAGGATGCCTACGAGCAGTACTTC. The rearrangement links TRBV7-9 to TRBJ2-7; D call uncertain. The CDR3 loop spans 13 amino acids. CDR1 is SEHNR, CDR2 FQNEAQ, per germline (reference sequence). V shed 3 bases and J shed 2 bases, with 8 bases lying between them. Filled out from reference TRBV7-9 and TRBJ2-7, the complete variable domain reads DTGVSQNPRHKITKRGQNVTFRCDPISEHNRLYWYRQTLGQGPEFLTYFQNEAQLEKSRLLSDRFSAERPKGSFSTLEIQRTEQGDSAMYLCASSLQDAYEQYFGPGTRLTVT.

The CDR3 loop is CASRTGTDTQYF. For the CDR3, the DNA is TGTGCCAGCAGGACGGGTACAGATACGCAGTATTTT. The chain carries TRBV28 and TRBJ2-3; the D is unclear. CDR3 length equals 12 residues. Germline assignment: CDR1 MDHEN and CDR2 SYDVKM. The V gene lost 6 bases and the J gene lost 3 bases, with 7 bases spanning the gap.

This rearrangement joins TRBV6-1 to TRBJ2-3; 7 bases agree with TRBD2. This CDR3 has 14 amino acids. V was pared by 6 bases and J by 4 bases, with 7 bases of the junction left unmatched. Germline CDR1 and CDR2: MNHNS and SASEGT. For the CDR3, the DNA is TGTGCCAGCAGAACTAGTCGGGAGGCAGATACGCAGTATTTT. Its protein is CASRTSREADTQYF.

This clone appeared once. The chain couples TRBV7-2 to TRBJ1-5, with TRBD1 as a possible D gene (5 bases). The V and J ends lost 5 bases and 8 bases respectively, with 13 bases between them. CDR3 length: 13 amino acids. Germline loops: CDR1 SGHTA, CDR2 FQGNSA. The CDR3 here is CASSPDSREPQHF. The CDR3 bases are TGTGCCAGCAGCCCTGACAGTCGGGAGCCCCAGCATTTT. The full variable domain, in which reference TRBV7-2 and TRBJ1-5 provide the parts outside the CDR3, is GAGVSQSPSNKVTEKGKDVELRCDPISGHTALYWYRQSLGQGLEFLIYFQGNSAPDKSGLPSDRFSAERTGGSVSTLTIQRTQQEDSAVYLCASSPDSREPQHFGDGTRLSIL.

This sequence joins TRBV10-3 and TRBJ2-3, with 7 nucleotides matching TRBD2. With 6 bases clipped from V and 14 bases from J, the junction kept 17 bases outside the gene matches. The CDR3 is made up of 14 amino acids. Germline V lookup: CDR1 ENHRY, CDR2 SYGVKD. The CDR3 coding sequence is TGTGCCATCAGGGGGAGCTCTAGCGGTTCTTTTCTGTATTTT. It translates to CAIRGSSSGSFLYF.

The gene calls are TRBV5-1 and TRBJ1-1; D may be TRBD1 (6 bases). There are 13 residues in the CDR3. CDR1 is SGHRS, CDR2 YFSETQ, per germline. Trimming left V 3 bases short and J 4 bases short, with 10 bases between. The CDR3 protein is CASSWGTPTEAFF. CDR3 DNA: TGCGCCAGCAGCTGGGGGACACCCACTGAAGCTTTCTTT.

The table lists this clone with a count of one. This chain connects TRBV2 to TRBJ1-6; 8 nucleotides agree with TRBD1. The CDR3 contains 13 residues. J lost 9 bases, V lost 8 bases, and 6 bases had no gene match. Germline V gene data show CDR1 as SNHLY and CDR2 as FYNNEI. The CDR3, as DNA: TGTGCCAGCGCGCTGGACAGGGTTTCACCCCTCCACTTT. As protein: CASALDRVSPLHF. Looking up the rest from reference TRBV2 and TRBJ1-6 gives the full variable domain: EPEVTQTPSHQVTQMGQEVILRCVPISNHLYFYWYRQILGQKVEFLVSFYNNEISEKSEIFDDQFSVERPDGSNFTLKIRSTKLEDSAMYFCASALDRVSPLHFGNGTRLTVT.

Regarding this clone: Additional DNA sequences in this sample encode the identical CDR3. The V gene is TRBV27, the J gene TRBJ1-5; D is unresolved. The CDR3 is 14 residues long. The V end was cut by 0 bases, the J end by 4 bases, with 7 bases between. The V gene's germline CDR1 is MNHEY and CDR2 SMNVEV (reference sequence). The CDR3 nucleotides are TGTGCCAGCAGTTTATCGACGGGGAATCAGCCCCAGCATTTT. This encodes CASSLSTGNQPQHF.

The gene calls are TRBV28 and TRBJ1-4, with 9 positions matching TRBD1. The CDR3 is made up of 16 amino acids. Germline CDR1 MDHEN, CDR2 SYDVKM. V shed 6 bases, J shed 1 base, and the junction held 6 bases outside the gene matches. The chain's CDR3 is CASSSGQGLTNEKLFF. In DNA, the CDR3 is TGTGCCAGCAGCTCGGGACAGGGACTAACTAATGAAAAACTGTTTTTT.

The CDR3 nucleotides read TGTGCCAGCAGTTTGCGACAGGGCGACACCGGGGAGCTGTTTTTT. Translating it yields CASSLRQGDTGELFF. The V and J genes are TRBV28 and TRBJ2-2; TRBD1 matches at 7 bases. This CDR3 has 15 amino acids. Per the germline V gene, CDR1 is MDHEN and CDR2 is SYDVKM. V gave up 3 bases and J gave up 3 bases; unmatched junction bases: 4.

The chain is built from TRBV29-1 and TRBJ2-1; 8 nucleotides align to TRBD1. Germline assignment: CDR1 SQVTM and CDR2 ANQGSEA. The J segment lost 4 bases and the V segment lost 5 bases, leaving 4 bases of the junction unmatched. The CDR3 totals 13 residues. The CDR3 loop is CSVRQGLYNEQFF. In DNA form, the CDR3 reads TGCAGCGTTCGACAGGGGCTGTACAATGAGCAGTTCTTC.

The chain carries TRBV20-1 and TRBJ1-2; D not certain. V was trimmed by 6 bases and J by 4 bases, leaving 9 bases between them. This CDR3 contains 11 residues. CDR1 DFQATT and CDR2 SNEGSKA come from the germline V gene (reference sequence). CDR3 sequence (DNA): TGCAGTGCCAAAGGAGGCTATGGCTACACCTTC. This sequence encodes CSAKGGYGYTF.

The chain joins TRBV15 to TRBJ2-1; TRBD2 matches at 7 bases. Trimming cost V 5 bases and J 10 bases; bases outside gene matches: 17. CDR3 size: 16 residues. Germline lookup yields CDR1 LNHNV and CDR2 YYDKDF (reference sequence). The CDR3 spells CATSYLTSADGKEQFF. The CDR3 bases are TGTGCCACCAGCTATTTAACTAGCGCTGACGGGAAGGAGCAGTTCTTC.

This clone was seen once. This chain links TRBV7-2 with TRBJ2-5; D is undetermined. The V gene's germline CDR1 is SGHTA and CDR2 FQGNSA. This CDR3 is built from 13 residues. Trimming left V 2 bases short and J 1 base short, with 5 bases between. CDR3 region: CASSLYTQETQYF. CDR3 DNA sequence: TGTGCCAGCAGCTTATACACCCAAGAGACCCAGTACTTC.

The CDR3 DNA is TGTGCCAGCAGCTTGGAGCCTAGCGGGAGATTGTCAGATACGCAGTATTTT. This translates into CASSLEPSGRLSDTQYF. The chain links TRBV5-4 to TRBJ2-3; 10 bases fit TRBD2. The CDR3 is 17 amino acids. The germline V gene encodes CDR1 SGHNT and CDR2 YYREEE (reference sequence). After removal of 0 bases from V and 4 bases from J, the junction contained 8 bases not matched to a gene.

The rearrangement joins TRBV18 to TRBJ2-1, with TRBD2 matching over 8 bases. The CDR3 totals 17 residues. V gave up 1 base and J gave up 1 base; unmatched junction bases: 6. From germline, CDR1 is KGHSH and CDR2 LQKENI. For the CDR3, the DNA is TGTGCCAGCTCACCACGGTCTAGCGGGCATTCCTACAATGAGCAGTTCTTC. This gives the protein CASSPRSSGHSYNEQFF.

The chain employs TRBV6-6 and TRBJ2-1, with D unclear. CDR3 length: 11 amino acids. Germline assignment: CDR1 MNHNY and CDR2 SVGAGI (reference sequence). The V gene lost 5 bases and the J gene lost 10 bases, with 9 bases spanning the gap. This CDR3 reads CASSPVVEQFF. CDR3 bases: TGTGCCAGCAGTCCTGTAGTAGAGCAGTTCTTC.

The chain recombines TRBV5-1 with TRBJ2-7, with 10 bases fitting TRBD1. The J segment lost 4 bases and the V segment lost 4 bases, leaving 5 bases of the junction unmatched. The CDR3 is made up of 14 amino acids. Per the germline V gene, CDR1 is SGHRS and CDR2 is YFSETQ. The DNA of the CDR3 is TGCGCCAGCAGCACAGGGACAGGGGAGTACGAGCAGTACTTC. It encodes CASSTGTGEYEQYF.

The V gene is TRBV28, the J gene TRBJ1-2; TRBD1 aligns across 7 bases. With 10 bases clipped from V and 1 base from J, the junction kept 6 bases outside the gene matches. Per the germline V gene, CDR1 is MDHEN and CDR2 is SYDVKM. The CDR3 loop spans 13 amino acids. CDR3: CANRDRLNYGYTF. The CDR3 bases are TGTGCCAACCGGGACAGACTTAACTATGGCTACACCTTC.